This TCR beta chain was recovered during a study of tumor-infiltrating lymphocytes in primary liver carcinoma. Findings and caveats of the study: In tumor-adjacent and tumor-blood pairs, overlap was lower than in tumor region pairs.

This clonotype has at least ten counts. Its target is not known. V was trimmed by 3 bases and J by 2 bases, leaving 13 bases between them. This CDR3 region has 15 residues. Germline loops: CDR1 SGHNT, CDR2 YYREEE (reference sequence). DNA and RNA were both co-extracted from approximately 22-30 mg of bulk tissue that had not been sorted. Starting from 500 ng of total RNA, TCR beta cDNA was produced with a primer in the constant region. Employing slightly modified ARM-PCR, three nested multiplex PCR rounds were run, and these gave rise to the TCR beta libraries. TRBV1-TRBV30 forward and Cbeta reverse primers drove the first two approximately 11-cycle rounds. From the multiplex PCR reads, TCRdb called clonotypes with MiXCR, one entry per CDR3 protein. The sample holds 80,000 or so distinct CDR3 sequences, 71% seen once.

The chain uses TRBV5-4 and TRBJ2-3, with D perhaps matching TRBD2 (5 bases). The source of this sequence is a woman aged 60 to 75 with primary liver carcinoma and hepatitis B virus infection. Sequencing was performed on liver tumor tissue from sampling region 4. Sample subset: tumor region T4, right-lateral pole. The CDR3: CASSWRSGNTDTQYF. CDR3 coding DNA: TGTGCCAGCAGCTGGAGGAGCGGTAACACAGATACGCAGTATTTT.